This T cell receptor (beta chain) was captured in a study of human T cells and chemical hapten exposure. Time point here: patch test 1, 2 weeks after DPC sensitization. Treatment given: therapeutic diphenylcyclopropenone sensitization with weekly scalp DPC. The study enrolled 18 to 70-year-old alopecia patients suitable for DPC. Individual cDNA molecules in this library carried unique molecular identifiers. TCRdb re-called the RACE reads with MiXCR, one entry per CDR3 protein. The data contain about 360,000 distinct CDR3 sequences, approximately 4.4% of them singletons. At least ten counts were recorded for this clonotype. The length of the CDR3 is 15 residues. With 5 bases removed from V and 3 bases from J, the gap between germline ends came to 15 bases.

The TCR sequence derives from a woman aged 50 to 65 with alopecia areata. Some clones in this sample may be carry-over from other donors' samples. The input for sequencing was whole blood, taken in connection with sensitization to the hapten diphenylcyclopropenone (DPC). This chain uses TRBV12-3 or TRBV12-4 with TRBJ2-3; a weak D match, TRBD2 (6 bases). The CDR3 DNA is TGTGCCAGCAGTAAAGAGGGACTGAGTACAGATACGCAGTATTTT. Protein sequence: CASSKEGLSTDTQYF.